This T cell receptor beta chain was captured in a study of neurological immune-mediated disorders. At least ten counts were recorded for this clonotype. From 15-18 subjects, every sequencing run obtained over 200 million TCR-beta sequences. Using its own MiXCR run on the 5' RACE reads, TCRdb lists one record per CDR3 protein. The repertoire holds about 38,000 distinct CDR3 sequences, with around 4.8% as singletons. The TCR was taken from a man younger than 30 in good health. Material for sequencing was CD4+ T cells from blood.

CDR3 sequence reads: CASSSGPNYGYTF. The CDR3 coding sequence is TGTGCCAGCAGCTCAGGTCCCAACTATGGCTACACCTTC. The genes are TRBV12-3 or TRBV12-4 and TRBJ1-2; D is uncertain. The CDR3 totals 13 residues. Trimming left V 6 bases short and J 2 bases short, with 10 bases between.